The entry that follows covers one T cell receptor beta chain sequence. Its antigen is unknown. The data originate from a study of cytomegalovirus exposure and HLA in healthy donors. The CDR3 covers 16 residues. Germline V gene lookup returns CDR1 SGHNT and CDR2 YYREEE (reference sequence). The germline V and J ends were trimmed by 4 bases and 2 bases, with 17 bases remaining between them. PCR primers comprised 60 Vbeta and 13 Jbeta primers. Using immunoSEQ multiplex PCR, the repertoire was profiled, and TCRdb retains in-frame clones only, with some absent. The sample shows 150,000 to 200,000 clones, approximately 82% of them seen only once. Study results and caveats: Cytomegalovirus-associated status was assigned to 150 or so TCR beta chains. Testing in vitro showed a few CMV-associated chains specific for CMV antigens. The authors later linked a missense DCLRE1C variant to TCR beta V- and J-gene trimming.

This clonotype was obtained from a male donor in good health and CMV-seropositive. The chain links TRBV5-4 to TRBJ2-3; a possible D gene is TRBD1 (6 bases). The sequencing sample was made of PBMCs. The CDR3 sequence: CASSLQRDNFTDTQYF. CDR3 nucleotides: TGTGCCAGCAGCCTCCAGAGGGACAATTTCACAGATACGCAGTATTTT.